Shown below are 13 T cell receptor beta chains from a single sample sequenced in a study of T-cell memory formation after mild COVID-19. TCRdb re-called the 5' RACE reads through MiXCR, storing one row per CDR3 protein. The profile covers hundreds of thousands of distinct CDR3 sequences, with around 20% appearing a single time and over 20% taken by the ten largest. Sequencing input: PBMCs or a T cell subset sorted from them (not recorded which). The receptors derive from a man aged 18 to 29 who had mild COVID-19 (a few samples of this study predate the infection). Cell type and time point are not known.

This clonotype was seen a handful of times. The V gene is TRBV30, the J gene TRBJ2-4; D is unresolved. The germline gives CDR1 GTSNPN, CDR2 SVGIG (reference sequence). CDR3 length equals 15 residues. Trimming removed 0 bases from V and 0 bases from J, with 9 bases in between. Here the CDR3 reads CAWSVPETAKNIQYF. The CDR3, as DNA: TGTGCCTGGAGTGTACCCGAGACAGCCAAAAACATTCAGTACTTC.

The chain has TRBV12-3 or TRBV12-4 and TRBJ1-5; 7 bases fit TRBD1. The CDR3 consists of 14 residues. V gave up 2 bases and J gave up 7 bases; unmatched junction bases: 5. The CDR3 here is CASSLQQGNQPQHF. CDR3 coding DNA: TGTGCCAGCAGTTTACAACAGGGGAACCAGCCCCAGCATTTT.

The gene calls are TRBV12-3 or TRBV12-4 and TRBJ2-3; 8 nucleotides match TRBD2. Losses at the gene ends were 2 bases for V and 4 bases for J; bases not matched to a gene: 14. CDR3 length: 18 amino acids. The CDR3 DNA is TGTGCCAGCAGTTTACGCCTGGGAGCGGGGGCACGCGCAGATACGCAGTATTTT. It specifies CASSLRLGAGARADTQYF.

This clonotype was observed at least ten times. V is TRBV5-6 and J is TRBJ2-5, with 8 bases aligning to TRBD2. The CDR3 length is 14 residues. Germline CDR1 is SGHDT and CDR2 is YYEEEE. The V and J ends lost 3 bases and 6 bases, in that order; junction bases with no gene match: 7. CDR3 protein: CASSSSGGGKTQYF. The CDR3 coding sequence is TGTGCCAGCAGCTCCTCGGGCGGGGGGAAGACCCAGTACTTC. The whole variable domain, remainder taken from reference TRBV5-6 and TRBJ2-5, is DAGVTQSPTHLIKTRGQQVTLRCSPKSGHDTVSWYQQALGQGPQFIFQYYEEEERQRGNFPDRFSGHQFPNYSSELNVNALLLGDSALYLCASSSSGGGKTQYFGPGTRLLVL.

CDR3: CAISGDGQGRNEQFF. DNA for the CDR3: TGTGCCATCAGTGGGGATGGACAGGGACGGAATGAGCAGTTCTTC. This chain joins TRBV10-3 and TRBJ2-1; TRBD1 matches 8 bases. Germline V gene data show CDR1 as ENHRY and CDR2 as SYGVKD. CDR3 length equals 15 residues. V was clipped by 4 bases and J by 7 bases; unmatched bases: 9.

This chain uses TRBV20-1 with TRBJ2-1, with 12 bases identical to TRBD2. This CDR3 has 15 residues. The trim removed 3 bases at V and 7 bases at J, leaving 7 bases unmatched. The germline V gene has CDR1 DFQATT and CDR2 SNEGSKA (reference sequence). The CDR3 is CSASNGLAGTNEQFF. The CDR3 DNA is TGCAGTGCTAGTAACGGACTAGCGGGGACAAATGAGCAGTTCTTC.

In this sample, this clonotype turned up a few times. The chain links TRBV12-3 or TRBV12-4 to TRBJ2-7, with 11 bases lining up with TRBD2. The V gene end was trimmed by 3 bases and the J gene end by 3 bases; junction bases not matched to a gene: 4. The CDR3 has 15 amino acids. DNA of the CDR3: TGTGCCAGCAGTTTTAGGACTAGCGGGCTCTACGAGCAGTACTTC. This sequence encodes CASSFRTSGLYEQYF.

The chain is built from TRBV6-4 and TRBJ2-2; D is unresolved. Trimming left V 0 bases short and J 1 base short, with 6 bases between. The germline gives CDR1 MRHNA, CDR2 SNTAGT. This CDR3 region has 15 residues. CDR3 coding DNA: TGTGCCAGCAGTGACTCGGGTGTGAACACCGGGGAGCTGTTTTTT. Its protein product is CASSDSGVNTGELFF.

This clonotype was seen only a few times. The chain uses TRBV28 and TRBJ1-5; no clear D. V lost 5 bases and J 4 bases, leaving 12 bases between the germline ends. CDR1 MDHEN and CDR2 SYDVKM come from the germline V gene. This CDR3 has 14 amino acids. The CDR3 sequence is CASSGEGFNQPQHF. In DNA form, the CDR3 reads TGTGCCAGCAGTGGGGAAGGGTTTAATCAGCCCCAGCATTTT.

The gene calls are TRBV5-1 and TRBJ2-6; 7 nucleotides agree with TRBD1. The CDR3 contains 17 residues. Germline V gene lookup returns CDR1 SGHRS and CDR2 YFSETQ. V lost 9 bases, J lost 4 bases, and 16 bases stayed unmatched. CDR3 DNA: TGCGCCAAGAAGGGGGCTCCGGGGAGAACAGGGGCCAACGTCCTGACTTTC. It codes for CAKKGAPGRTGANVLTF.

The V and J genes are TRBV10-3 and TRBJ2-5; TRBD1 is a possible D gene (7 bases). Germline CDR1 is ENHRY and CDR2 is SYGVKD. V lost 4 bases, J lost 5 bases, and 32 bases lay in between. The CDR3 contains 20 residues. CDR3 protein: CAISVSPGTSGHRGMETQYF. Here the CDR3 DNA reads TGTGCCATCAGTGTCTCCCCCGGGACTTCAGGACACAGGGGCATGGAGACCCAGTACTTC.

This clonotype was seen only a few times. The J gene is TRBJ2-3, the V gene TRBV10-3; a weak D match, TRBD2 (5 bases). V lost 10 bases, J lost 0 bases, and 14 bases lay in between. The germline V gene encodes CDR1 ENHRY and CDR2 SYGVKD. This CDR3 has 14 residues. CDR3 nucleotide sequence: TGTGCCACACTAGAGGATAGTAGCACAGATACGCAGTATTTT. Protein: CATLEDSSTDTQYF.

This chain links TRBV20-1 with TRBJ1-2, with 7 bases lining up with TRBD1. Germline V CDR1 and CDR2: DFQATT, SNEGSKA (reference sequence). J gave up 4 bases and V 5 bases, and 10 bases lay outside the gene matches. CDR3 length: 14 residues. The CDR3 coding sequence is TGCAGTGCTCCTTATATGACAGGGTTCTATGGCTACACCTTC. Translation: CSAPYMTGFYGYTF.